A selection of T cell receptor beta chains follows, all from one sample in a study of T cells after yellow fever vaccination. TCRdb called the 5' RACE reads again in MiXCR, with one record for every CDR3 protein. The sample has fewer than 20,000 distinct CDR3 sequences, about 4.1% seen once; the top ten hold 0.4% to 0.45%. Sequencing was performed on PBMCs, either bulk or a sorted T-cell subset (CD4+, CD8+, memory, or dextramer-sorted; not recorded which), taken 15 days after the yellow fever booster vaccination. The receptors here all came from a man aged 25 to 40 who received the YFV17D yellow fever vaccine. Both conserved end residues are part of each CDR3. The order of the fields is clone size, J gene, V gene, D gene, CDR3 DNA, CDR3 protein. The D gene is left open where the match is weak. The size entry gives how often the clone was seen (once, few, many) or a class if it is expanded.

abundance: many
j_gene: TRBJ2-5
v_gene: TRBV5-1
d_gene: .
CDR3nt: TGCGCCAGCACACTTGGGACACAGTACCAAGAGACCCAGTACTTC
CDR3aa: CASTLGTQYQETQYF

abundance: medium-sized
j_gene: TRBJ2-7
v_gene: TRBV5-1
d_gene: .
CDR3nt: TGCGCCAGCAGCGTGCAGGGGGGCGGCCCCTACGAGCAGTACTTC
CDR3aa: CASSVQGGGPYEQYF

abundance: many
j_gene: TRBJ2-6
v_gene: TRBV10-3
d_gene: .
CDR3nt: TGTGCCATCATGGACAGCTCTGGGGCCAACGTCCTGACTTTC
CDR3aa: CAIMDSSGANVLTF

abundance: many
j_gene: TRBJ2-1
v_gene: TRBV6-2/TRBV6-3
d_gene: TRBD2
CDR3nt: TGTGCCAGCACTAGCGGGACTGAGCAGTTCTTC
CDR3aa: CASTSGTEQFF

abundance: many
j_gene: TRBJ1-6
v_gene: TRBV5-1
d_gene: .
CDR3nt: TGCGCCAGCAGTGTCCAAATAGGGTCACCCCTCCACTTT
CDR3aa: CASSVQIGSPLHF

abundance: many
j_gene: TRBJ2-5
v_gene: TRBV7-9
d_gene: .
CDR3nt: TGTGCCAGCAGCTTACCGGGACTGAAGGGCCAGTACTTC
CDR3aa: CASSLPGLKGQYF

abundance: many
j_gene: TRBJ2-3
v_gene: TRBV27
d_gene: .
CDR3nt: TGTGCCAGCAGCCCAAGCACAGATACGCAGTATTTT
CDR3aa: CASSPSTDTQYF

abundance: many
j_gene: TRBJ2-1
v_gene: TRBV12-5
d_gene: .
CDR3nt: TGTGCTAGTGGGTTAGGGGGGGCGTACAATGAGCAGTTCTTC
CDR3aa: CASGLGGAYNEQFF

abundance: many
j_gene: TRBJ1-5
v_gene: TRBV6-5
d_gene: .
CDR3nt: TGTGCCAGCAGTACGGGACGGAATCAGCCCCAGCATTTT
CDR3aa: CASSTGRNQPQHF

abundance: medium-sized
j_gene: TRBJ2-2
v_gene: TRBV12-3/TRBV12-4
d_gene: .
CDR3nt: TGTGCCAGCCAATCTCCCGGGGAGCTGTTTTTT
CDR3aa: CASQSPGELFF

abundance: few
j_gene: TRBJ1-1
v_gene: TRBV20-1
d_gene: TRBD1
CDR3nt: TGCTGTGCTAGAGATGGACGACAGGGAGGGTTCACTGAAGCTTTCTTT
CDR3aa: CCARDGRQGGFTEAFF

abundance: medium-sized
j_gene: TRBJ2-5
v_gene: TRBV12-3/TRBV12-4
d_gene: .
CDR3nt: TGTGCCAGCAGTTTTTTAAGTGGGAAACAAGAGACCCAGTACTTC
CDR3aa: CASSFLSGKQETQYF

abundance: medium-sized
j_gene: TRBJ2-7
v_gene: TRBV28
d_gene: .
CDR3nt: TGTGCCAGCAGTTTATTGCACGAGCAGTACTTC
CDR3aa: CASSLLHEQYF